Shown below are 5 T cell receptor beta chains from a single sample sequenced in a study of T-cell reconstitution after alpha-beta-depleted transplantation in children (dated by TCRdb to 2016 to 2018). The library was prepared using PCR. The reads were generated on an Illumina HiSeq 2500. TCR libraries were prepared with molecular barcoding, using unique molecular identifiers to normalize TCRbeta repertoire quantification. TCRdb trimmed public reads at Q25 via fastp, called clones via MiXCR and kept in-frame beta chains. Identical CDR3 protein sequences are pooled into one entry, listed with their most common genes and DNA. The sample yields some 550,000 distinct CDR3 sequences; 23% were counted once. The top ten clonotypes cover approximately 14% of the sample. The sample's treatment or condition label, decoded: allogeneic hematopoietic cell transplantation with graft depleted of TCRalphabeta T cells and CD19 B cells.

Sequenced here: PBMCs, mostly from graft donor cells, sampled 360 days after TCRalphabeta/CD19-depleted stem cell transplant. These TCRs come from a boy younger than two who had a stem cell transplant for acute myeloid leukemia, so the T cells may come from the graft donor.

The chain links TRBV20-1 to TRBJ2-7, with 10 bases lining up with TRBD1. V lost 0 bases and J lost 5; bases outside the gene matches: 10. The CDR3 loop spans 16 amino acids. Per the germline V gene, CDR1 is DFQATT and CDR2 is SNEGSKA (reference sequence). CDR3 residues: CSARDSRTGGIHEQYF. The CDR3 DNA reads TGCAGTGCTAGAGATTCCAGGACAGGGGGTATCCACGAGCAGTACTTC.

The CDR3 DNA follows: TGTGCCAGCAGGATGGGACAGGGGGAATCAGATACGCAGTATTTT. It codes for CASRMGQGESDTQYF. The chain links TRBV12-3 or TRBV12-4 to TRBJ2-3, with 11 nucleotides matching TRBD1. Trimming took 6 bases from V and 4 from J; bases not matched to a gene: 6. The CDR3 is made up of 15 amino acids.

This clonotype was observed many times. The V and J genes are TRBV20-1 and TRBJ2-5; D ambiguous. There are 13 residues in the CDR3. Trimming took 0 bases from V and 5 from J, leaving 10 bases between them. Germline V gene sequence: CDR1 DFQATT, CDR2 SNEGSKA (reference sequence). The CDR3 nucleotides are TGCAGTGCTAGAGATCCTTGGATGGAGACCCAGTACTTC. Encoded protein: CSARDPWMETQYF.

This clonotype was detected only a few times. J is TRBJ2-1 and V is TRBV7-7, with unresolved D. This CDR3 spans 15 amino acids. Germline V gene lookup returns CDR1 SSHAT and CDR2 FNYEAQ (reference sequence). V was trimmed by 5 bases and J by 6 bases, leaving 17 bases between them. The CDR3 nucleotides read TGTGCCAGCAGCCTAGGCTTAGAGGCTGTCAATGAGCAGTTCTTC. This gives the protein CASSLGLEAVNEQFF.

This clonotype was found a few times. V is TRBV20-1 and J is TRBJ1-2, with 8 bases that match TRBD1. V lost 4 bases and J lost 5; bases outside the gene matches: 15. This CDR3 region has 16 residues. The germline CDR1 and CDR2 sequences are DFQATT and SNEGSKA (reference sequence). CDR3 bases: TGCAGTGCTACCACCTCAGCTTACAGGGGGAAGTATGGCTACACCTTC. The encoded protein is CSATTSAYRGKYGYTF.